The entry that follows covers one T cell receptor (beta chain) sequence. Its antigen is currently unknown. The entry originates in a study of cytomegalovirus exposure and HLA in healthy donors. General study results and limits: That first-cohort TCR clusters tended to co-occur in the 95 to 150 validation repertoires was found in a later analysis. In vitro testing confirmed a few CMV-associated chains as specific for CMV antigens.

Libraries were prepared by immunoSEQ multiplex PCR; TCRdb keeps only in-frame clonotypes and omits some of them. The sample has 250,000 to 300,000 clones, 90% seen once; the top ten hold more than 0.35%. The trim removed 4 bases at V and 1 base at J, leaving 1 base unmatched. Germline CDR1 is SGHTA and CDR2 is FQGNSA. The CDR3 has 14 amino acids. This clonotype was sampled from a woman younger than 30 in good health and CMV-seronegative. The V gene is TRBV7-2, the J gene TRBJ2-1; 7 bases match TRBD1. The sample comprised PBMCs. In DNA form, the CDR3 reads TGTGCCAGCAGCTGGGGACAGTCCTACAATGAGCAGTTCTTC. It is translated as CASSWGQSYNEQFF.